What follows describes a single T cell receptor (beta chain). It lacks a known antigen. Base-call qualities are not available, and no considerably larger clone is one nucleotide away. These data come from a study of blood T cell repertoires in COVID-19 (dated by TCRdb to the early 2020s). Concerning the study at large: Samples covering the acute and convalescent phases of COVID-19 were provided by collaborators in the United States, Italy and Spain. The prospective study material was composed of cDNA or gDNA derived from T cells, B-cell-depleted T cells, or PBMCs. Deeply sampled blood TCRbeta repertoires from subjects exposed to, actively infected with, or recovered from COVID-19 were included in the dataset. The repertoires were made available in a free public database intended to serve as a resource for research on the immune response to SARS-CoV-2. The samples were drawn from two sources: the first 160 participants of the ongoing ImmuneRACE study, and fewer than 1,500 subjects contributed by 6 global collaborators. Sample metadata almost always included a de-identified subject ID, COVID-19 status, age in years and sex. Where HLA class I and class II types were available, the types were taken from metadata supplied by the sample provider, not from assay-based typing.

Broader findings and caveats from the paper: Clinical and demographic metadata were provided uncurated, with the amount varying by source and participant.

The collaborating institutions used their own protocols to collect whole blood in K2EDTA tubes. For TCRbeta analysis, collaborators shipped samples in one of three forms: frozen whole blood, isolated PBMCs, or DNA extracted from either of those sample types. Via the germline V gene, CDR1 is SGHDT and CDR2 YYEEEE. V is cut by 4 bases and J by 0 bases, and the space between the germline ends is 18 bases. The CDR3 sequence holds 17 residues, the cysteine and phenylalanine included. The read is trimmed to its CDR3 DNA, 51 bases read in frame from base 1. The immunoSEQ Assay, a bias-controlled multiplex PCR, was used to amplify TCRbeta CDR3 regions from genomic DNA. The source study handled its data this way. The number of nucleated cells in each sample was estimated by amplification of reference gene primers within the assay. To quantify the absolute abundance of each unique TCRbeta CDR3 rearrangement, sequence reads were collapsed and filtered. Productive Simpson clonality was computed per sample as the square root of Simpson's diversity index over productive rearrangements. TCRdb holds this immuneACCESS table with in-frame rearrangements only. Some clones are missing; in checked studies, unresolved V genes explain under half, and the rest has no known cause. V and J calls and clone size are copied from that table; D and trimming were computed from the DNA. This sample is represented by about 210,000 clones; around four fifths of them were singletons. 8% to 10% of the sample is in the top ten clones.

Material for sequencing was peripheral blood. The TCR comes from a woman aged 45 to 65 with acute or convalescent COVID-19. Rearrangement joined TRBV5-6 to TRBJ2-3; TRBD2 might be the D gene, on 5 matching bases. The bases are TGTGCCAGCAGCCTACTAGGTGGGAGCGATAGCACAGATACGCAGTATTTT. Its amino acids are CASSLLGGSDSTDTQYF. The CDR3 plus the reference TRBV5-6 and TRBJ2-3 genes for the other parts give the full variable domain: DAGVTQSPTHLIKTRGQQVTLRCSPKSGHDTVSWYQQALGQGPQFIFQYYEEEERQRGNFPDRFSGHQFPNYSSELNVNALLLGDSALYLCASSLLGGSDSTDTQYFGPGTRLTVL.